These 20 T cell receptor beta chains were sequenced from one sample in a study of cytomegalovirus exposure and HLA in healthy donors. PCR used 60 Vbeta primers and 13 Jbeta primers. The data were produced by immunoSEQ multiplex PCR, yet TCRdb's version contains in-frame clones alone and is incomplete. The sample yields about 230,000 clones, approximately 78% seen once. Source material: PBMCs. The receptors stem from a boy between 10 and 17 years old in good health and CMV-seronegative.

This clone showed up just a few times. This rearrangement joins TRBV19 to TRBJ2-5; 11 bases are a match to TRBD2. The J call is uncertain, as TRBJ2-7 better fits the DNA end. CDR1 and CDR2 (germline): LNHDA, SQIVND (reference sequence). The CDR3 consists of 15 residues. This chain's CDR3 is CASSNSGGAGYEQYF. In DNA, the CDR3 is TGTGCCAGTAGTAATAGCGGGGGGGCCGGGTACGAGCAGTACTTC.

V gene TRBV5-1 combines with J gene TRBJ2-7, with 10 bases fitting TRBD1. CDR3 length equals 13 residues. With 5 bases clipped from V and 6 bases from J, the junction kept 5 bases outside the gene matches. The germline CDR1 and CDR2 sequences are SGHRS and YFSETQ. CDR3 region: CASRGQGFSEQYF. The CDR3 DNA reads TGCGCCAGCAGGGGACAGGGGTTTAGCGAGCAGTACTTC. Drawing the rest from reference TRBV5-1 and TRBJ2-7, the complete variable domain is KAGVTQTPRYLIKTRGQQVTLSCSPISGHRSVSWYQQTPGQGLQFLFEYFSETQRNKGNFPGRFSGRQFSNSRSEMNVSTLELGDSALYLCASRGQGFSEQYFGPGTRLTVT.

The gene calls are TRBV7-2 and TRBJ1-5; 8 positions match TRBD1. The CDR3 consists of 15 residues. Germline V gene sequence: CDR1 SGHTA, CDR2 FQGNSA. V was clipped by 6 bases and J by 6 bases; unmatched bases: 10. Here the CDR3 reads CASSPAPGGVQPQHF. CDR3 in DNA: TGTGCCAGCAGTCCCGCGCCAGGGGGCGTTCAGCCCCAGCATTTT.

This sequence joins TRBV14 and TRBJ1-6; 7 nucleotides agree with TRBD1. The ends lost 0 bases at V and 10 bases at J; junction bases unmatched: 15. Germline CDR1 and CDR2: SGHDN and FVKESK. CDR3 length equals 18 residues. CDR3 in amino acids: CASSQDHAYRGLNSPLHF. The CDR3 nucleotides are TGTGCCAGCAGCCAAGATCATGCCTACAGGGGCTTAAACTCACCCCTCCACTTT.

This clone was detected only a few times. The chain joins TRBV25-1 to TRBJ1-1; a weak D match, TRBD1 (6 bases). From germline, CDR1 is MGHDK and CDR2 SYGVNS. With 6 bases removed from V and 11 bases from J, the gap between germline ends came to 16 bases. The length of the CDR3 is 12 residues. CDR3 sequence reads: CASSPLGAQAFF. CDR3 nucleotide sequence: TGTGCCAGCAGCCCGTTGGGGGCGCAGGCTTTCTTT.

The V gene is TRBV5-1, the J gene TRBJ2-1; tentative D call: TRBD2 (6 bases). The CDR3 is 14 amino acids. Trimming shortened V by 4 bases and J by 4 bases, and 12 bases separated the two germline ends. The V gene's germline CDR1 is SGHRS and CDR2 YFSETQ. This chain's CDR3 is CASSEEGIYNEQFF. In DNA form, the CDR3 reads TGCGCCAGCAGCGAGGAGGGGATTTACAATGAGCAGTTCTTC.

This clone has a single count. The V call is TRBV6-5, the J call TRBJ1-1, with D perhaps matching TRBD1 (6 bases). The CDR3 loop spans 14 amino acids. The germline V gene has CDR1 MNHEY and CDR2 SVGAGI. V was pared by 6 bases and J by 6 bases, with 17 bases between. CDR3 amino acids: CASRRTGLVPEAFF. CDR3 DNA: TGTGCCAGCAGGAGAACAGGGTTAGTCCCTGAAGCTTTCTTT.

The chain uses TRBV15 and TRBJ1-4; 7 bases map to TRBD1. With 3 bases clipped from V and 5 bases from J, the junction kept 6 bases outside the gene matches. The CDR3 covers 15 residues. Germline V CDR1 and CDR2: LNHNV, YYDKDF (reference sequence). In nucleotides, the CDR3 is TGTGCCACCAGCAGCCTGGACAGGAAGAATGAAAAACTGTTTTTT. Translated, it gives CATSSLDRKNEKLFF.

The chain recombines TRBV7-9 with TRBJ1-6; TRBD1 aligns across 9 bases. The germline V gene has CDR1 SEHNR and CDR2 FQNEAQ (reference sequence). The CDR3 covers 17 residues. The J segment lost 7 bases and the V segment lost 6 bases, leaving 13 bases of the junction unmatched. As DNA, the CDR3 is TGTGCCAGCAGACCCGGGACAGGGTATTTCGGAAATTCACCCCTCCACTTT. Translation: CASRPGTGYFGNSPLHF. The variable domain in full, completed from reference TRBV7-9 and TRBJ1-6, reads DTGVSQNPRHKITKRGQNVTFRCDPISEHNRLYWYRQTLGQGPEFLTYFQNEAQLEKSRLLSDRFSAERPKGSFSTLEIQRTEQGDSAMYLCASRPGTGYFGNSPLHFGNGTRLTVT.

This clone was picked up a small number of times. V and J are TRBV7-9 and TRBJ1-1; 9 bases align to TRBD1. The CDR3 covers 13 residues. Losses at the gene ends were 5 bases for V and 8 bases for J; bases not matched to a gene: 6. Germline V gene lookup returns CDR1 SEHNR and CDR2 FQNEAQ (reference sequence). The CDR3 reads CASSRGQGGEAFF. As DNA, the CDR3 is TGTGCCAGCAGCCGGGGACAGGGTGGGGAAGCTTTCTTT.

This rearrangement joins TRBV6-6 to TRBJ1-6, with 9 bases identical to TRBD1. The V and J ends lost 0 bases and 9 bases, in that order; junction bases with no gene match: 3. The germline gives CDR1 MNHNY, CDR2 SVGAGI (reference sequence). The CDR3 is 15 residues long. CDR3 sequence reads: CASSYSPDRGSPLHF. The CDR3 DNA is TGTGCCAGCAGTTACTCTCCGGACAGGGGTTCACCCCTCCACTTT.

This clone came up a few times. The V gene is TRBV6-5, the J gene TRBJ2-7; no reliable D call. CDR1 is MNHEY and CDR2 is SVGAGI in the germline V gene. V lost 2 bases and J lost 2, with 10 bases in between. The CDR3 covers 14 residues. CDR3 in amino acids: CASSYEAAAYEQYF. The CDR3 DNA follows: TGTGCCAGCAGTTACGAGGCAGCCGCCTACGAGCAGTACTTC.

The CDR3 nucleotides are TGTGCCTGGAGTGAAACAGGGGGCTATGGCTACACCTTC. Its translation is CAWSETGGYGYTF. The J gene is TRBJ1-2, the V gene TRBV30, with TRBD1 matching 8 bases. V dropped 1 base and J dropped 4; count of bases not matched to a gene: 2. There are 13 residues in the CDR3. Per germline, CDR1 GTSNPN and CDR2 SVGIG (reference sequence).

This clone was detected once. CDR3 in amino acids: CASSFTGGAEAFF. CDR3 DNA sequence: TGTGCCAGCAGCTTTACAGGGGGGGCTGAAGCTTTCTTT. This chain links TRBV7-9 with TRBJ1-1; 8 bases agree with TRBD1. The CDR3 is 13 amino acids. J gave up 6 bases and V 3 bases, and 3 bases lay outside the gene matches. Germline lookup yields CDR1 SEHNR and CDR2 FQNEAQ (reference sequence). Drawing the rest from reference TRBV7-9 and TRBJ1-1, the complete variable domain is DTGVSQNPRHKITKRGQNVTFRCDPISEHNRLYWYRQTLGQGPEFLTYFQNEAQLEKSRLLSDRFSAERPKGSFSTLEIQRTEQGDSAMYLCASSFTGGAEAFFGQGTRLTVV.

This clone was found a few times. V and J are TRBV4-1 and TRBJ1-1, with unresolved D. The V end lost 0 bases, the J end lost 12 bases, and 17 bases lay between the germline ends. Germline V gene sequence: CDR1 MGHRA, CDR2 YSYEKL. The CDR3 is made up of 14 amino acids. The CDR3 spells CASSQEAGRRVPFF. CDR3 bases: TGCGCCAGCAGCCAAGAAGCTGGGAGGAGGGTACCTTTCTTT.

This clone was counted only a few times. The chain links TRBV7-8 to TRBJ1-1, with D hard to call. The CDR3 runs 11 residues. The germline V gene encodes CDR1 SGHVS and CDR2 FQNEAQ. V gave up 5 bases and J gave up 7 bases, with 8 bases separating them. CDR3 in DNA: TGTGCCAGCAGCCCGACGGGTGAAGCTTTCTTT. Its protein is CASSPTGEAFF.

There are a few counts of this clone. V usage is TRBV30 and J usage is TRBJ1-6; no firm D call. The CDR3 has 18 residues. The germline V and J ends were trimmed by 4 bases and 15 bases, with 34 bases remaining between them. CDR1 and CDR2 (germline): GTSNPN, SVGIG (reference sequence). The CDR3 here is CAWTNILDPGYPNWRLHF. The CDR3 DNA is TGTGCCTGGACTAACATTCTCGACCCAGGCTATCCCAATTGGCGCCTCCACTTT.

V usage is TRBV2 and J usage is TRBJ2-7; the D is unclear. CDR3 size: 11 residues. Germline values: CDR1 SNHLY, CDR2 FYNNEI. V was shortened by 4 bases and J by 3 bases, with 4 bases between the two germline ends. The CDR3 region is CASSGHYEQYF. The CDR3 DNA reads TGTGCCAGCAGTGGACACTACGAGCAGTACTTC.

The chain uses TRBV5-1 and TRBJ1-2; 10 bases match TRBD1. The CDR3 runs to 13 residues. The V gene's germline CDR1 is SGHRS and CDR2 YFSETQ. V dropped 2 bases and J dropped 8; count of bases not matched to a gene: 3. CDR3 residues: CASSFRDRGGYTF. For the CDR3, the DNA is TGCGCCAGCAGCTTCCGGGACAGGGGCGGCTACACCTTC.

The chain employs TRBV10-1 and TRBJ2-1, with TRBD2 matching over 10 bases. CDR3 length: 14 amino acids. Unmatched junction bases numbered 7, after V lost 4 bases and J lost 10 bases. Germline-derived CDR1 and CDR2 are WNHNN and SYGVQD (reference sequence). This chain's CDR3 is CASSVLAGGREQFF. The CDR3 DNA is TGCGCCAGCAGTGTATTAGCGGGAGGACGCGAGCAGTTCTTC.